The T cell receptor beta chain described here comes from a study of T cell clones after liver transplantation. Concerning this clone: The antigen is unknown.

Trimming pared 1 base from V and 10 bases from J, leaving 11 bases between. The CDR3 spans 13 residues. Germline lookup yields CDR1 SGHNT and CDR2 YENEEA. Method: immunoSEQ multiplex PCR; TCRdb's copy keeps in-frame clones and lacks some. The data show fewer than 25,000 clones, with roughly 92% seen just once and 25% held by the top ten. Notes on the study in general: Low donor cell numbers restricted donor-reactive repertoire measurement in a couple of subjects.

The sequencing here drew on CD8+ T cells from blood, taken 25 months after liver transplant. This receptor was obtained from a human patient who received a liver transplant. The graft donor may account for some of the T cells. This chain links TRBV11-3 with TRBJ1-5, with D uncertain. The CDR3 nucleotides are TGTGCCAGCAGCTTAGGTGAGGGAAGCCCCCAGCATTTT. Residues: CASSLGEGSPQHF. Using reference TRBV11-3 and TRBJ1-5 for the parts outside the CDR3, the full variable domain is EAGVVQSPRYKIIEKKQPVAFWCNPISGHNTLYWYLQNLGQGPELLIRYENEEAVDDSQLPKDRFSAERLKGVDSTLKIQPAELGDSAVYLCASSLGEGSPQHFGDGTRLSIL.